This T cell receptor (beta chain) was captured in a study of beta chain features in type 1 diabetes (dated by TCRdb to the late 2010s). For context, the study as a whole: Mean age, gender distribution, total cell number and subset yield were not different between patients and healthy donors. A total of roughly 100 million sorted cells were examined across all samples, and the number of cells per subset was strongly correlated with RNA yield. The study compared TCRB repertoires of sorted circulating CD4+ T cell subsets between recently diagnosed type 1 diabetes patients and matched healthy donors. Regulatory and stem cell-like memory subsets were isolated from only 8 patients and about eight healthy donors, whereas naive and central memory subsets came from all 28 donors. General conclusions and limits of the study: PCR might favor shorter templates, but patient and control samples were amplified and corrected together, so any skew would affect both groups equally. Sequencing cDNA rather than genomic DNA could over-represent highly expressing activated cells, although activation and CD3 levels did not differ between groups. Naive, central memory and regulatory TCRB repertoires appeared to be more similar among patients than among healthy donors. HLA sub-analyses involved small numbers of individuals, so any influence of HLA type on TCRB rearrangement remained unresolved. A moderate but significant shortening of TCRB CDR3 length was observed in type 1 diabetes patients in all four CD4+ subsets. Patients with type 1 diabetes made fewer insertions and deleted more nucleotides at VDJ recombination sites, implying thymic rearrangement abnormalities.

The entire isolated RNA was reverse transcribed using the High Capacity cDNA Reverse Transcription Kit, and thus expressed TCRB transcripts were sequenced. Naive, central memory and regulatory T cell samples underwent deep immunoSEQ sequencing, averaging about 3.57 million total reads per sample. After sorted cells were lysed in RLT buffer, RNA was extracted with DNase-treated RNeasy Micro or Mini kits, with the choice depending on cell number. Each cell subset was processed separately to prevent cross-contamination, with patient and healthy donor samples processed together. The immunoSEQ multiplex PCR was used to amplify TCRB sequences from cDNA, yielding 87-bp fragments that span the CDR3 region. Sequencing of the amplicons was performed on the Illumina HiSeq platform. On the authors' methods: Synthetic template baselines were used to correct PCR bias computationally, reads within Hamming distance 2 were collapsed, and singletons that could not be merged were discarded. Reads were aligned against IMGT so that V, D and J genes, CDR3 length and insertions or deletions at six rearrangement sites could be assigned. Within each subset, clonotype counts were normalized to the number of sorted cells before true diversity and Gini coefficients were calculated with the tcR R package. The overlap coefficient, calculated on TCRB nucleotide sequences, was used to measure repertoire sharing. As a proxy for the pre-selection repertoire, out-of-frame TCRB sequences from naive cells were analyzed. Here the immuneACCESS table is served through TCRdb, limited to in-frame sequences with V and J called. Missing clones are a known gap in these copies; in checked studies unresolved V genes cover under half, and the rest lacks a known reason. V and J calls and clone size are as listed in that table; D and trimming were resolved from the DNA. This sample has hundreds of thousands of clones in its table, and around an eighth of those were observed once. The top ten clonotypes cover 0.04% of the sample.

Comments on this clone: Which antigen it targets is not known. No base qualities exist here, and no much larger clone lies one base off it.

Each donor gave one peripheral blood draw, averaging approximately 120 mL, which was collected into heparinised tubes. A BD FACSAria II was used to sort naive, central memory, regulatory and stem cell-like memory CD4+ T cells with a panel that included CD45RO, CCR7, CD25, CD127, CD95 and CD27. Every sorted population had a purity above 95%. PBMCs were isolated right away by Lymphoprep density gradient centrifugation and were stained directly, without culture. So that batch effects would be minimized, each experiment stained and sorted samples in pairs, pairing one healthy donor with one patient. CDR1 and CDR2 are drawn from the germline V gene (reference sequence): GTSNPN, SVGIG. V is cut by 7 bases and J by 0 bases, and the space between the germline ends is 16 bases. The CDR3 numbers 15 residues from cysteine through phenylalanine. The entry retains the CDR3 DNA only, 45 bases that are in frame from base 1.

Sequenced input: naive CD4+ T cells from blood. The cell subset or site label, as the study defines it: true naive CD4+ T cells. The origin of this receptor is a man younger than 30 with type 1 diabetes. In this chain, TRBV30 is recombined with TRBJ1-5, with the D gene uncertain. This receptor carries the CDR3 CAFSTWTVSNQPQHF. The base sequence is TGTGCCTTCTCAACCTGGACGGTTAGCAATCAGCCCCAGCATTTT.